A selection of T cell receptor beta chains follows, all from one sample in a study of shared clonotypes between healthy human individuals. Repertoires were generated with immunoSEQ multiplex PCR, while TCRdb's copy carries only in-frame clones and drops some. The sample carries more than 1,200,000 clones, about 98.5% recorded once. Sequencing was done on a sample of naive CD4+ T cells sorted from blood. Source of these receptors: a man younger than 45 in good health. Both conserved end residues are part of each CDR3. D genes are given only for firm matches. For some rows the clone size is stated as once, few or many, or as a class when expanded; others skip it.

TRBV9	TRBJ2-5	NA	NA	CASSVGGQGQETQYF	TGTGCCAGCAGCGTAGGGGGGCAGGGCCAAGAGACCCAGTACTTC
TRBV5-1	TRBJ2-3	NA	NA	CASSLAGTDGTDTQYF	TGCGCCAGCAGCTTGGCCGGGACTGATGGCACAGATACGCAGTATTTT
TRBV6-5	TRBJ1-2	NA	NA	CASSYVGNPGGYTF	TGTGCCAGCAGTTACGTCGGGAACCCGGGGGGCTACACCTTC
TRBV6-5	TRBJ2-3	NA	TRBD2	CASSPFAGATDTQYF	TGTGCCAGCAGTCCCTTTGCGGGAGCGACGGATACGCAGTATTTT
TRBV7-6	TRBJ2-1	NA	TRBD2	CASSSRLAGDNTDNEQFF	TGTGCCAGCAGCTCTCGACTAGCGGGAGACAATACCGACAATGAGCAGTTCTTC
TRBV11-2	TRBJ2-7	NA	NA	CASSPSYQGIHYEQYF	TGTGCCAGCAGCCCTTCTTACCAGGGAATCCATTACGAGCAGTACTTC
TRBV18	TRBJ1-1	once	NA	CASSPPRGGATEAFF	TGTGCCAGCTCACCACCCAGGGGAGGTGCCACTGAAGCTTTCTTT
TRBV10-3	TRBJ2-5	NA	TRBD1	CATSQGVETQYF	TGTGCCACCTCCCAGGGGGTTGAGACCCAGTACTTC
TRBV7-8	TRBJ2-7	NA	TRBD2	CASSLSAGVFYEQYF	TGTGCCAGCAGCTTATCGGCGGGAGTTTTCTACGAGCAGTACTTC
TRBV18	TRBJ2-3	NA	TRBD1	CASSPRTGTGGADTQYF	TGTGCCAGCTCGCCGCGAACCGGGACAGGGGGCGCAGATACGCAGTATTTT
TRBV28	TRBJ1-1	NA	NA	CASSFNVKAFF	TGTGCCAGCAGTTTTAACGTAAAAGCTTTCTTT
TRBV21-1	TRBJ1-2	NA	NA	CASSGLGQSYGYTF	TGTGCCAGCAGCGGCTTGGGACAGAGCTATGGCTACACCTTC
TRBV11-3	TRBJ2-1	once	TRBD2	CASSFPTRGGRNEQFF	TGTGCCAGCAGCTTCCCCACGCGGGGGGGACGCAATGAGCAGTTCTTC
TRBV2	TRBJ1-5	once	NA	CASHEYVGNQPQHF	TGTGCCAGCCACGAATACGTGGGCAATCAGCCCCAGCATTTT
TRBV5-4	TRBJ2-1	NA	TRBD2	CASSFGGKREWNEQFF	TGTGCCAGCAGCTTTGGTGGGAAGCGGGAGTGGAATGAGCAGTTCTTC
TRBV5-1	TRBJ2-7	NA	NA	CASKLKPSEGLQLSYEQYF	TGCGCCAGCAAATTAAAGCCATCAGAAGGACTACAACTCTCCTACGAGCAGTACTTC
TRBV5-1	TRBJ2-7	NA	TRBD2	CASSTSGRAYEQYF	TGCGCCAGCAGCACTAGCGGGAGAGCCTACGAGCAGTACTTC
TRBV5-1	TRBJ2-1	NA	NA	CASSFGTLPYNEQFF	TGCGCCAGCAGCTTCGGGACCCTTCCCTACAATGAGCAGTTCTTC
TRBV30	TRBJ2-7	once	TRBD1	CAWTDRDAYEQYF	TGTGCCTGGACCGACAGGGACGCCTACGAGCAGTACTTC
TRBV7-2	TRBJ2-2	NA	NA	CASSSSGLGLPGELFF	TGTGCCAGCAGCTCCTCGGGACTGGGATTACCCGGGGAGCTGTTTTTT
TRBV28	TRBJ1-2	NA	TRBD1	CASSSHRGAGGYTF	TGTGCCAGCAGTTCACACAGGGGGGCGGGTGGCTACACCTTC
TRBV6-6	TRBJ1-5	NA	NA	CASSYSDSYQPQHF	TGTGCCAGCAGTTACTCCGACAGCTATCAGCCCCAGCATTTT
TRBV18	TRBJ1-1	NA	TRBD1	CASSPIVLGRAGGWSTEAFF	TGTGCCAGCTCACCAATCGTACTCGGCAGGGCAGGGGGATGGAGCACTGAAGCTTTCTTT
TRBV28	TRBJ1-4	NA	NA	CASSLVGGTEKLFF	TGTGCCAGCAGTTTGGTCGGCGGAACTGAAAAACTGTTTTTT
TRBV6-1	TRBJ2-6	NA	TRBD2	CASSEELAGIGANVLTF	TGTGCCAGCAGTGAAGAGTTAGCGGGGATTGGGGCCAACGTCCTGACTTTC